These 28 T cell receptor beta chains were all obtained from the same sample, sequenced in a study of blood T cell repertoires in COVID-19 (dated by TCRdb to 2018 to 2020). The library was produced with the immunoSEQ multiplex PCR assay. In TCRdb, the immuneACCESS table is reduced to in-frame sequences with V and J assigned. These tables do not hold every clone; where another copy was compared, an unresolved V gene accounts for under half, and the others remain unexplained. This sample holds 250,000 to 300,000 clones; approximately 86% were observed only once. The biggest ten clones account for 10% to 15% of the sample. Sequenced: peripheral blood. Source of these receptors: a woman in her 70s with COVID-19, enrolled during active disease.

The CDR3 here is CASTRGAGAFNYGYTF. Written as DNA, the CDR3 is TGTGCCAGCACCCGAGGCGCGGGGGCTTTTAACTATGGCTACACCTTC. This chain joins TRBV5-4 and TRBJ1-2; possibly TRBD1 for D (6 bases). Trimming left V 6 bases short and J 1 base short, with 19 bases between. This CDR3 contains 16 residues. The V gene's germline CDR1 is SGHNT and CDR2 YYREEE (reference sequence).

This chain links TRBV19 with TRBJ1-5; no reliable D call. V was clipped by 7 bases and J by 3 bases, with 13 bases between them. Germline V lookup: CDR1 LNHDA, CDR2 SQIVND (reference sequence). The CDR3 is made up of 14 amino acids. The CDR3 reads CASTKRSLNQPQHF. Here the CDR3 DNA reads TGTGCCAGTACTAAACGGTCCCTCAATCAGCCCCAGCATTTT. The variable domain in full, with the rest retrieved from reference TRBV19 and TRBJ1-5, is DGGITQSPKYLFRKEGQNVTLSCEQNLNHDAMYWYRQDPGQGLRLIYYSQIVNDFQKGDIAEGYSVSREKKESFPLTVTSAQKNPTAFYLCASTKRSLNQPQHFGDGTRLSIL.

J is TRBJ2-7 and V is TRBV6-5; D unclear. V was pared by 4 bases and J by 0 bases, with 10 bases between. Germline CDR1 MNHEY, CDR2 SVGAGI. The CDR3 extends over 14 amino acids. This chain's CDR3 is CASSSVQSSYEQYF. As DNA, the CDR3 is TGTGCCAGCAGTTCTGTACAGAGCTCCTACGAGCAGTACTTC.

The V gene is TRBV6-5, the J gene TRBJ1-5; D is perhaps TRBD1 (5 bases). The CDR3 extends over 13 amino acids. V was clipped by 8 bases and J by 10 bases, with 18 bases between them. Germline V lookup: CDR1 MNHEY, CDR2 SVGAGI. The CDR3 loop is CASGAAPKDPQHF. The CDR3 DNA follows: TGTGCCAGCGGGGCCGCCCCTAAAGATCCCCAGCATTTT.

This rearrangement joins TRBV12-5 to TRBJ2-3, with D possibly TRBD1 on 5 matching bases. Germline assignment: CDR1 LGHNT and CDR2 FRNRAP. Trimming stripped 3 bases from V and 2 bases from J, with 9 bases between. There are 14 residues in the CDR3. As DNA, the CDR3 is TGTGCTAGTGGTTTTGGGGCAGACACAGATACGCAGTATTTT. Its protein product is CASGFGADTDTQYF.

The V and J genes are TRBV19 and TRBJ2-7; 10 bases match TRBD1. Germline V gene sequence: CDR1 LNHDA, CDR2 SQIVND (reference sequence). Trimming cost V 3 bases and J 2 bases; bases outside gene matches: 1. The CDR3 is 14 residues long. The CDR3 here is CASSIGTGAYEQYF. In DNA, the CDR3 is TGTGCCAGTAGTATCGGGACAGGGGCCTACGAGCAGTACTTC.

The chain employs TRBV6-6 and TRBJ2-1; no firm D call. CDR3 length equals 14 residues. From germline, CDR1 is MNHNY and CDR2 SVGAGI (reference sequence). Trimming pared 0 bases from V and 5 bases from J, leaving 8 bases between. The CDR3 here is CASSYSVLHNEQFF. Written as DNA, the CDR3 is TGTGCCAGCAGTTACTCGGTACTGCACAATGAGCAGTTCTTC.

The chain combines TRBV11-2 with TRBJ2-2; 9 positions match TRBD2. CDR1 SGHAT and CDR2 FQNNGV come from the germline V gene. The CDR3 runs to 16 residues. The V and J ends lost 7 bases and 5 bases, in that order; junction bases with no gene match: 11. The CDR3 sequence: CASTPRGGAETGELFF. CDR3 bases: TGTGCCAGCACCCCCCGCGGGGGGGCCGAGACCGGGGAGCTGTTTTTT.

The chain is built from TRBV10-3 and TRBJ1-2; unclear D gene. Germline-derived CDR1 and CDR2 are ENHRY and SYGVKD. The CDR3 runs 13 residues. V lost 9 bases and J 0 bases, leaving 11 bases between the germline ends. The CDR3 nucleotides are TGTGCCATTACTTTAACAGCTAACTATGGCTACACCTTC. It codes for CAITLTANYGYTF.

The sample holds one count of this clone. V usage is TRBV19 and J usage is TRBJ2-1; no firm D call. V gave up 5 bases and J gave up 0 bases, with 8 bases separating them. CDR3 length: 14 amino acids. The germline V gene encodes CDR1 LNHDA and CDR2 SQIVND (reference sequence). The chain's CDR3 is CASSPTSSYNEQFF. Here the CDR3 DNA reads TGTGCCAGTAGTCCCACGAGCTCCTACAATGAGCAGTTCTTC.

The J gene is TRBJ2-2, the V gene TRBV5-6, with D possibly TRBD1 on 6 matching bases. The V and J ends lost 4 bases and 4 bases respectively, with 14 bases between them. Germline V gene sequence: CDR1 SGHDT, CDR2 YYEEEE. The CDR3 contains 15 residues. CDR3 coding DNA: TGTGCCAGCAGCCCCCGGACAGATTCCACCGGGGAGCTGTTTTTT. Translated, it gives CASSPRTDSTGELFF. The whole variable domain, remainder taken from reference TRBV5-6 and TRBJ2-2, is DAGVTQSPTHLIKTRGQQVTLRCSPKSGHDTVSWYQQALGQGPQFIFQYYEEEERQRGNFPDRFSGHQFPNYSSELNVNALLLGDSALYLCASSPRTDSTGELFFGEGSRLTVL.

The chain is built from TRBV7-2 and TRBJ1-1; no clear D. Germline assignment: CDR1 SGHTA and CDR2 FQGNSA. The CDR3 is made up of 17 amino acids. The V gene lost 8 bases and the J gene lost 0 bases, with 22 bases spanning the gap. CDR3 bases: TGTGCCAGCGCGAAACGGACCGGAGCGGTGATGAACACTGAAGCTTTCTTT. This gives the protein CASAKRTGAVMNTEAFF.

The chain employs TRBV28 and TRBJ1-1; TRBD1 might be the D (5 bases). Germline CDR1 and CDR2: MDHEN and SYDVKM. The CDR3 length is 15 residues. Trimming stripped 6 bases from V and 4 bases from J, with 18 bases between. The CDR3 sequence: CASSSTGRGTTEAFF. For the CDR3, the DNA is TGTGCCAGCAGCTCGACTGGGAGGGGTACCACTGAAGCTTTCTTT.

This rearrangement joins TRBV28 to TRBJ1-1; D ambiguous. Trimming pared 5 bases from V and 3 bases from J, leaving 13 bases between. Per germline, CDR1 MDHEN and CDR2 SYDVKM. The CDR3 spans 14 residues. The CDR3 DNA sequence: TGTGCCAGCAGTCCCTTACAGAGCTACACTGAAGCTTTCTTT. Its translation is CASSPLQSYTEAFF. The whole variable domain, filled in from reference TRBV28 and TRBJ1-1, reads DVKVTQSSRYLVKRTGEKVFLECVQDMDHENMFWYRQDPGLGLRLIYFSYDVKMKEKGDIPEGYSVSREKKERFSLILESASTNQTSMYLCASSPLQSYTEAFFGQGTRLTVV.

The chain uses TRBV11-2 and TRBJ2-5; 8 bases are shared with TRBD2. Germline lookup yields CDR1 SGHAT and CDR2 FQNNGV. This CDR3 spans 16 amino acids. Germline trimming cut 5 bases from V and 0 bases from J; bases unmatched to any gene: 8. The CDR3 DNA reads TGTGCCAGCAGCCGGGGGGGGACCCAGTACCAAGAGACCCAGTACTTC. Protein product: CASSRGGTQYQETQYF.

The chain is built from TRBV19 and TRBJ1-2, with 7 bases that match TRBD1. The CDR3 runs 12 residues. Germline assignment: CDR1 LNHDA and CDR2 SQIVND (reference sequence). Trimming removed 6 bases from V and 4 bases from J; junction bases left unmatched: 2. The CDR3 region has the DNA TGTGCCAGTAGGGGACAGCCCTATGGCTACACCTTC. Translated: CASRGQPYGYTF.

The J gene is TRBJ2-5, the V gene TRBV7-9; D is uncertain. V was shortened by 5 bases and J by 2 bases, with 15 bases between the two germline ends. Germline loops: CDR1 SEHNR, CDR2 FQNEAQ (reference sequence). The length of the CDR3 is 15 residues. CDR3 coding DNA: TGTGCCAGCAGCCCCGCTTCGGCAGGACAAGAGACCCAGTACTTC. Amino acid sequence: CASSPASAGQETQYF.

The chain combines TRBV7-8 with TRBJ1-4, with 8 bases fitting TRBD1. The germline V gene encodes CDR1 SGHVS and CDR2 FQNEAQ. The CDR3 runs to 16 residues. Trimming cost V 8 bases and J 1 base; bases outside gene matches: 9. CDR3 sequence reads: CASAQGASVTNEKLFF. As DNA, the CDR3 is TGTGCCAGCGCCCAGGGGGCAAGTGTAACTAATGAAAAACTGTTTTTT.

The chain recombines TRBV19 with TRBJ1-6; D call uncertain. Germline CDR1 and CDR2: LNHDA and SQIVND (reference sequence). The V end lost 6 bases, the J end lost 4 bases, and 10 bases lay between the germline ends. CDR3 length: 14 residues. The CDR3 DNA sequence: TGTGCCAGTAGGTCGTACAATTATAATTCACCCCTCCACTTT. Protein sequence: CASRSYNYNSPLHF.

This clone has only one observation. V is TRBV4-3 and J is TRBJ1-1; no clear D gene. The V and J ends lost 0 bases and 0 bases respectively, with 5 bases between them. This CDR3 has 14 amino acids. CDR1 is LGHNA, CDR2 YSLEER, per germline. The CDR3 bases are TGCGCCAGCAGCCAAGAAAACATGAACACTGAAGCTTTCTTT. This sequence encodes CASSQENMNTEAFF.

This sequence joins TRBV7-2 and TRBJ2-5; 12 nucleotides line up with TRBD1. Germline CDR1 is SGHTA and CDR2 is FQGNSA. V lost 5 bases, J lost 7 bases, and 5 bases stayed unmatched. The CDR3 contains 14 residues. The CDR3: CASSRDRGLGTQYF. The CDR3 bases are TGTGCCAGCAGCCGGGACAGGGGGCTGGGGACCCAGTACTTC.

This clone was observed a few times. The V call is TRBV28, the J call TRBJ1-4, with D perhaps matching TRBD1 (6 bases). Germline V gives CDR1 MDHEN, CDR2 SYDVKM. Trimming removed 7 bases at V and 3 bases at J, with 15 bases between. This CDR3 region has 15 residues. This chain's CDR3 is CASIQQGAANEKLFF. The CDR3 nucleotides read TGTGCCAGCATCCAACAGGGAGCAGCTAATGAAAAACTGTTTTTT.

The chain has TRBV5-8 and TRBJ2-1; 7 nucleotides align to TRBD2. J was trimmed by 7 bases and V by 3 bases; bases with no gene match: 7. Per germline, CDR1 SGHTS and CDR2 YDEGEE. The CDR3 consists of 14 residues. This CDR3 reads CASSSWDYPNEQFF. DNA for the CDR3: TGTGCCAGCAGCTCCTGGGACTATCCGAATGAGCAGTTCTTC.

In the case of this clone: The same CDR3 can be traced to other DNA sequences in this sample. This chain connects TRBV18 to TRBJ1-5; possibly TRBD1 for D (5 bases). The V end lost 3 bases, the J end lost 0 bases, and 12 bases lay between the germline ends. The CDR3 loop spans 16 amino acids. From germline, CDR1 is KGHSH and CDR2 LQKENI. The CDR3 loop reads CASSPDRGDSNQPQHF. The CDR3 nucleotides are TGTGCCAGCTCACCGGATAGGGGCGATAGCAATCAGCCCCAGCATTTT. Full variable domain (outside the CDR3, taken from reference TRBV18 and TRBJ1-5): NAGVMQNPRHLVRRRGQEARLRCSPMKGHSHVYWYRQLPEEGLKFMVYLQKENIIDESGMPKERFSAEFPKEGPSILRIQQVVRGDSAAYFCASSPDRGDSNQPQHFGDGTRLSIL.

The chain joins TRBV10-2 to TRBJ2-7; 12 positions agree with TRBD2. Unmatched junction bases numbered 7, after V lost 3 bases and J lost 4 bases. The germline V gene encodes CDR1 WSHSY and CDR2 SAAADI. CDR3 size: 16 residues. The CDR3 here is CASSDLLAGGRYEQYF. The CDR3, as DNA: TGCGCCAGCAGTGACTTGCTAGCGGGGGGGCGGTACGAGCAGTACTTC.

The V and J genes are TRBV2 and TRBJ1-1, with D perhaps matching TRBD1 (6 bases). CDR1 SNHLY and CDR2 FYNNEI come from the germline V gene. Trimming shortened V by 7 bases and J by 5 bases, and 17 bases separated the two germline ends. The CDR3 length is 14 residues. DNA for the CDR3: TGTGCCAGCACTACCGGGACACTCGTTACTGAAGCTTTCTTT. Amino acids: CASTTGTLVTEAFF.

The J gene is TRBJ2-7, the V gene TRBV5-1, with TRBD2 matching 10 bases. Germline V gives CDR1 SGHRS, CDR2 YFSETQ. The CDR3 is 16 residues long. The J segment lost 5 bases and the V segment lost 4 bases, leaving 12 bases of the junction unmatched. The CDR3 region has the DNA TGCGCCAGCAGCCCCCTTCAAGCGGGGGGGCCGAACGAGCAGTACTTC. Its protein product is CASSPLQAGGPNEQYF.

Notes on this clone: Germline and junction disagree at one end, which may indicate a read error. This rearrangement joins TRBV18 to TRBJ1-1; no definite D call. The CDR3 loop spans 15 amino acids. The germline gives CDR1 KGHSH, CDR2 LQKENI. The CDR3 sequence is CASSPFVFENSEAFF. CDR3 sequence (DNA): TGTGCCAGCTCACCTTTCGTGTTTGAGAACTCTGAAGCTTTCTTT.